This TCR beta chain comes out of a study of T cells after yellow fever vaccination. Template switching with 5'RACE generated the TCR cDNA and added a universal primer site and UMIs. TCRdb ran MiXCR on the 5' RACE reads and lists one entry per CDR3 protein. Here the sample spans roughly 330,000 distinct CDR3 sequences, 6.8% being singletons. The CDR3 runs to 15 residues. J was trimmed by 1 base and V by 5 bases; bases with no gene match: 7. Germline V gene data show CDR1 as DFQATT and CDR2 as SNEGSKA (reference sequence). For this clonotype: Antigen: not known.

General study findings and limits: Reappearing after the booster were most of the clones from primary vaccination (less than 98% CD4, 85% to 90% CD8).

The sequence came from a man aged 18-30 years who received the YFV17D yellow fever vaccine. This chain joins TRBV20-1 and TRBJ2-2; 7 positions agree with TRBD2. Sample: PBMCs, taken roughly 46 days after the first yellow fever vaccination. CDR3 loop: CSAVVGGVNTGELFF. Written as DNA, the CDR3 is TGCAGTGCTGTCGTTGGGGGGGTGAACACCGGGGAGCTGTTTTTT.